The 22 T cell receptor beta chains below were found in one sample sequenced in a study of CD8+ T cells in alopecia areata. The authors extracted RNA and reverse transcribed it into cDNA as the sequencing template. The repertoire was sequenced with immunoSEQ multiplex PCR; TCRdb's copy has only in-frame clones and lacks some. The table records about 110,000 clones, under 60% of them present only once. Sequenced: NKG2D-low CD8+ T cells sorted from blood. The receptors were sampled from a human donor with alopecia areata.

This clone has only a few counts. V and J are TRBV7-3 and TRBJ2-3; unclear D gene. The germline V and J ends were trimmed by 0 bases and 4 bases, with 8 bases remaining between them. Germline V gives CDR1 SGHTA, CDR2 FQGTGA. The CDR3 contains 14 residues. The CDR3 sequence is CASSLTWPPDTQYF. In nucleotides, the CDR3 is TGTGCCAGCAGCTTAACGTGGCCGCCAGATACGCAGTATTTT.

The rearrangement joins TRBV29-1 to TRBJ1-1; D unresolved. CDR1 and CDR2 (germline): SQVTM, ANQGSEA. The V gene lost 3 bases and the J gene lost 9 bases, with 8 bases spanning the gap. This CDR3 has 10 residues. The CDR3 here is CSVDDTKAFF. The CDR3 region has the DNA TGCAGCGTTGATGATACGAAAGCTTTCTTT.

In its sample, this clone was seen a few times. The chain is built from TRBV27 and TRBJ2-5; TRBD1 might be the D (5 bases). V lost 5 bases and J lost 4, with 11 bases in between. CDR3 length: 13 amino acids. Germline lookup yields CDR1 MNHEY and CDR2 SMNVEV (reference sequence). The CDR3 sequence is CASSGDSRETQYF. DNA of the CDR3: TGTGCCAGCAGTGGAGACAGCCGAGAGACCCAGTACTTC.

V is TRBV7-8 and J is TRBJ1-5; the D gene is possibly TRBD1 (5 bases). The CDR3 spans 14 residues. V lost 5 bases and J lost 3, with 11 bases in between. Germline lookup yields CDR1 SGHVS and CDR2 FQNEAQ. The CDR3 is CASSKGENNQPQHF. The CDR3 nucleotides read TGTGCCAGCAGCAAAGGGGAGAACAATCAGCCCCAGCATTTT.

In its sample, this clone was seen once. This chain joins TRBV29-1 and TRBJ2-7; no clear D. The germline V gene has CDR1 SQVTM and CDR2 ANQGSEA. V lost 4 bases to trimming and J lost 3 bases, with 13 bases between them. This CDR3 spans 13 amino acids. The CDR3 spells CSVGRAGDYEQYF. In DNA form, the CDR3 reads TGCAGCGTTGGAAGAGCTGGGGACTACGAGCAGTACTTC.

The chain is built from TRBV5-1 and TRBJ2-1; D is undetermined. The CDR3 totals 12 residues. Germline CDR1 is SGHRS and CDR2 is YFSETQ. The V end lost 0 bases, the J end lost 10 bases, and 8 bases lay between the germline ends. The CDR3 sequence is CASSLAGLEQFF. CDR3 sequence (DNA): TGCGCCAGCAGCTTGGCCGGGCTGGAGCAGTTCTTC.

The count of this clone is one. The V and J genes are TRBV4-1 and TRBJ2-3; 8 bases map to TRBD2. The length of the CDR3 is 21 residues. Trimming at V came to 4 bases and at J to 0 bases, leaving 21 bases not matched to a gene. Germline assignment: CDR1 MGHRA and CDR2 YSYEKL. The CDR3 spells CASSREGAVDERGLSTDTQYF. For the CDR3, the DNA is TGCGCCAGCAGCCGGGAAGGGGCAGTGGATGAGCGGGGGCTTAGCACAGATACGCAGTATTTT.

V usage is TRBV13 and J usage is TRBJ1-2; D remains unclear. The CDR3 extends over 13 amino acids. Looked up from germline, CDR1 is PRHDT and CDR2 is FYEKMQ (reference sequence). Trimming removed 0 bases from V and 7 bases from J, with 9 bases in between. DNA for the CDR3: TGTGCCAGCAGCTTAGGACTCGGCGCTGGCTACACCTTC. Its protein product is CASSLGLGAGYTF. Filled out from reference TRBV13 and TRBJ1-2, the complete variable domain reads AAGVIQSPRHLIKEKRETATLKCYPIPRHDTVYWYQQGPGQDPQFLISFYEKMQSDKGSIPDRFSAQQFSDYHSELNMSSLELGDSALYFCASSLGLGAGYTFGSGTRLTVV.

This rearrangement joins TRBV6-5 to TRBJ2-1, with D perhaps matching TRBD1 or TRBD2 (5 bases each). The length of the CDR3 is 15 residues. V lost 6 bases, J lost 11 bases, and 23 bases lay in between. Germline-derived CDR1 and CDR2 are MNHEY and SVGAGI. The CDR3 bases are TGTGCCAGCAGCTCCATACGTGGACCACCGGGACAGCAGTTCTTC. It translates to CASSSIRGPPGQQFF.

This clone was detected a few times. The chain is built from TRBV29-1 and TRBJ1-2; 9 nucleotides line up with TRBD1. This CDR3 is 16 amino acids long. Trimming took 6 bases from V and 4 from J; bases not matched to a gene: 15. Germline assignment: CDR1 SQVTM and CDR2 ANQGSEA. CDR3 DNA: TGCAGCGTCGAGAATGACCGGGACAGGGTACCCTATGGCTACACCTTC. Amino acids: CSVENDRDRVPYGYTF.

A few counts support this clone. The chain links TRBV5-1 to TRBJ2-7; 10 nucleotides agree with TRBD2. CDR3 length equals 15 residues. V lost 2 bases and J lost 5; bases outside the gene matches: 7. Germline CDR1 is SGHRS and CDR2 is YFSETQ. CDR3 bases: TGCGCCAGCAGCTTTACTAGCGGGACGACGAACGAGCAGTACTTC. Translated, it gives CASSFTSGTTNEQYF.

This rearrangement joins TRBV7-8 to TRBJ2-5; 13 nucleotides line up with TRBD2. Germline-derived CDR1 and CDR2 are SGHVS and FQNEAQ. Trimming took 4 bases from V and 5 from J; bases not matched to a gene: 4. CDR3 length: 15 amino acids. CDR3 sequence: CASSWGTSGKETQYF. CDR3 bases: TGTGCCAGCAGCTGGGGGACTAGCGGGAAGGAGACCCAGTACTTC.

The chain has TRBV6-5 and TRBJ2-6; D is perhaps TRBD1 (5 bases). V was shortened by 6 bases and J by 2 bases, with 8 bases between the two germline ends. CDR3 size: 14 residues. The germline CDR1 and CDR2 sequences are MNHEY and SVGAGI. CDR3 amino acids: CASREGAGANVLTF. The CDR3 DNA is TGTGCCAGCAGAGAAGGGGCTGGGGCCAACGTCCTGACTTTC.

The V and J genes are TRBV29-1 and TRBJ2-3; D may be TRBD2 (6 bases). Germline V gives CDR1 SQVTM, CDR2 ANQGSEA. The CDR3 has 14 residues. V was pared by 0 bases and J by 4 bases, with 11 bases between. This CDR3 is CSVEDLRGSDTQYF. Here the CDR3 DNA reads TGCAGCGTTGAAGATTTGCGGGGTTCAGATACGCAGTATTTT.

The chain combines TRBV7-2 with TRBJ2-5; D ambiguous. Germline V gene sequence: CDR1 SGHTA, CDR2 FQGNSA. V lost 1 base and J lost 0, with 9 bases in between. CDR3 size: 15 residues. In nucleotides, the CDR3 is TGTGCCAGCAGCTTAGGACTCACGTACCAAGAGACCCAGTACTTC. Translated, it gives CASSLGLTYQETQYF.

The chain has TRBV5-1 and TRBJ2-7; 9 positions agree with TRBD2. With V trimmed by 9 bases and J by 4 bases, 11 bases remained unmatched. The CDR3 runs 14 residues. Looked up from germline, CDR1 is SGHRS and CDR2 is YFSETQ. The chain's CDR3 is CAIQKGGRGYEQYF. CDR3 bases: TGCGCCATCCAGAAAGGCGGGAGGGGATACGAGCAGTACTTC.

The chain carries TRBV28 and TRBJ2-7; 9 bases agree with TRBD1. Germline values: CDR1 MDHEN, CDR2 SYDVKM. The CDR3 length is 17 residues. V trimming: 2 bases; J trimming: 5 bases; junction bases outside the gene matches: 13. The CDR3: CASSLPGGQGLVHEQYF. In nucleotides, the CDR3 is TGTGCCAGCAGTTTACCCGGGGGACAGGGTCTTGTCCACGAGCAGTACTTC.

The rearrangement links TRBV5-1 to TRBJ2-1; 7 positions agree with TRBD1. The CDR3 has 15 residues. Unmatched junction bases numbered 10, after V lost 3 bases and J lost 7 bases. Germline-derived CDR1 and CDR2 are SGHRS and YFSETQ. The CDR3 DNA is TGCGCCAGCAGCTGGCAGGACAGGAGACCAAATGAGCAGTTCTTC. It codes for CASSWQDRRPNEQFF.

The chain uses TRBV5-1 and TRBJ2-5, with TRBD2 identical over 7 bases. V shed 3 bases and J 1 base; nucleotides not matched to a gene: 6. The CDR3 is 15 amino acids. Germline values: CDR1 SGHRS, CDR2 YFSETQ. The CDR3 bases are TGCGCCAGCAGCTGGTCGGGAGGCCCCCAAGAGACCCAGTACTTC. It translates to CASSWSGGPQETQYF.

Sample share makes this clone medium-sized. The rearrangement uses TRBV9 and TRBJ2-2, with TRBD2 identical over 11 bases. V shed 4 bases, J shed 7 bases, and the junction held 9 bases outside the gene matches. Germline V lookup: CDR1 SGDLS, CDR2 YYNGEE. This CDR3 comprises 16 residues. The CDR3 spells CASSPIAGGVDGELFF. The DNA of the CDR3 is TGTGCCAGCAGCCCCATAGCGGGAGGGGTCGACGGGGAGCTGTTTTTT.

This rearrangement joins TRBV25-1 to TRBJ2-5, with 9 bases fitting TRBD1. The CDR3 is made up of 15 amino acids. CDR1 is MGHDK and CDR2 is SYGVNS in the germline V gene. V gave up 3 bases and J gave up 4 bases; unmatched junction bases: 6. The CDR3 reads CASSDPSDRGETQYF. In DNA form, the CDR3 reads TGTGCCAGCAGTGATCCCTCGGACAGGGGAGAGACCCAGTACTTC.

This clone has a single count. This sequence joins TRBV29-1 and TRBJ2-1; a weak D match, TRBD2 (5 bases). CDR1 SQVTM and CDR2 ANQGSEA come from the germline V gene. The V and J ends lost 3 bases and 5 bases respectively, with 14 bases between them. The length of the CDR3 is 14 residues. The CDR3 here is CSVEGKRLDNEQFF. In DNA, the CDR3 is TGCAGCGTTGAGGGCAAGCGGTTAGACAATGAGCAGTTCTTC.